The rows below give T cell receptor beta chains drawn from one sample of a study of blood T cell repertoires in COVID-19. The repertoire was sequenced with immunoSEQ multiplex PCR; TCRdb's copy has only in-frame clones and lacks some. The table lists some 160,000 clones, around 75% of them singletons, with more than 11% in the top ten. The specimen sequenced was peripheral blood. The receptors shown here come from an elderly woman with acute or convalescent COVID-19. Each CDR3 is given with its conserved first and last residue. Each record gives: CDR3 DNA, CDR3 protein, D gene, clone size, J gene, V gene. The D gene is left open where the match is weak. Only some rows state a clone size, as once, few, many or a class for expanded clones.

CDR3nt: TGTGCCAGCAGTCGACTAGCGGGAGCAGATACGCAGTATTTT
CDR3aa: CASSRLAGADTQYF
d_gene: TRBD2
abundance: .
j_gene: TRBJ2-3
v_gene: TRBV2

CDR3nt: TGTGCCAGCAGGACGAGGGACAGGATCAATCAGCCCCAGCATTTT
CDR3aa: CASRTRDRINQPQHF
d_gene: TRBD1
abundance: .
j_gene: TRBJ1-5
v_gene: TRBV28

CDR3nt: TGTGCCAGCAGCTTAGGCAGGGGCAATGAGCAGTTCTTC
CDR3aa: CASSLGRGNEQFF
d_gene: .
abundance: .
j_gene: TRBJ2-1
v_gene: TRBV5-4

CDR3nt: TGTGCCAGCAGCCCTCAGGGGGCGCGCGAGCAGTTCTTC
CDR3aa: CASSPQGAREQFF
d_gene: TRBD1
abundance: few
j_gene: TRBJ2-1
v_gene: TRBV27

CDR3nt: TGTGCCAGCAGCTTGACAGCAACTAATGAAAAACTGTTTTTT
CDR3aa: CASSLTATNEKLFF
d_gene: .
abundance: .
j_gene: TRBJ1-4
v_gene: TRBV28

CDR3nt: TGCGCCAGCAGTGAGTCTTTGGGGGGAAGCTACGAGCAGTACTTC
CDR3aa: CASSESLGGSYEQYF
d_gene: .
abundance: .
j_gene: TRBJ2-7
v_gene: TRBV10-1

CDR3nt: TGTGCCAGCAGTGAATTAGGGGGCGGAAATTCACCCCTCCACTTT
CDR3aa: CASSELGGGNSPLHF
d_gene: TRBD1
abundance: few
j_gene: TRBJ1-6
v_gene: TRBV6-1

CDR3nt: TGCGCCAGCAGCCCAGGGACAGGAGCTGATAATTCACCCCTCCACTTT
CDR3aa: CASSPGTGADNSPLHF
d_gene: TRBD1
abundance: .
j_gene: TRBJ1-6
v_gene: TRBV5-1

CDR3nt: TGTGCCAGCAGTTCGCCAGGGCTTGGATCACCCCTCCACTTT
CDR3aa: CASSSPGLGSPLHF
d_gene: .
abundance: few
j_gene: TRBJ1-6
v_gene: TRBV6-6

CDR3nt: TGTGCCAGCAGCTTAAGGCAGGGGGCGAGAGAGCAGTACTTC
CDR3aa: CASSLRQGAREQYF
d_gene: TRBD1
abundance: few
j_gene: TRBJ2-7
v_gene: TRBV11-2

CDR3nt: TGTGCCTCGGTTAGCGAGACCTACGAGCAGTACTTC
CDR3aa: CASVSETYEQYF
d_gene: .
abundance: .
j_gene: TRBJ2-7
v_gene: TRBV19

CDR3nt: TGTGCCAGCCTAGCGGGGGGATACGAGCAGTACTTC
CDR3aa: CASLAGGYEQYF
d_gene: TRBD2
abundance: .
j_gene: TRBJ2-7
v_gene: TRBV28

CDR3nt: TGCGCCAGCAGTGATACCCGACAGGGCAAGGAGACCCAGTACTTC
CDR3aa: CASSDTRQGKETQYF
d_gene: TRBD1
abundance: .
j_gene: TRBJ2-5
v_gene: TRBV10-1

CDR3nt: TGTGCCACCAGTGACCCAACATTTAACTATGGCTACACCTTC
CDR3aa: CATSDPTFNYGYTF
d_gene: .
abundance: .
j_gene: TRBJ1-2
v_gene: TRBV24-1

CDR3nt: TGTGCCACAGGACAGAGCAATCAGCCCCAGCATTTT
CDR3aa: CATGQSNQPQHF
d_gene: .
abundance: .
j_gene: TRBJ1-5
v_gene: TRBV2

CDR3nt: TGTGCCAGCACCCCTGGTCCGGGGAATAGCAATCAGCCCCAGCATTTT
CDR3aa: CASTPGPGNSNQPQHF
d_gene: .
abundance: .
j_gene: TRBJ1-5
v_gene: TRBV2

CDR3nt: TGCGCCAGCAGCCCAGGACAGATGAACACTGAAGCTTTCTTT
CDR3aa: CASSPGQMNTEAFF
d_gene: .
abundance: once
j_gene: TRBJ1-1
v_gene: TRBV5-1

CDR3nt: TGTGCCAGCAGACTAGCGGGAGGGTACGACGAGCAGTACTTC
CDR3aa: CASRLAGGYDEQYF
d_gene: TRBD2
abundance: .
j_gene: TRBJ2-7
v_gene: TRBV27

CDR3nt: TGTGCCAGTAGTTGGAGGGCAGGGCCCACTGAAGCTTTCTTT
CDR3aa: CASSWRAGPTEAFF
d_gene: .
abundance: .
j_gene: TRBJ1-1
v_gene: TRBV19

CDR3nt: TGTGCCAGCAGTGAAAATAGCGGATTCTCCTACGAGCAGTACTTC
CDR3aa: CASSENSGFSYEQYF
d_gene: .
abundance: .
j_gene: TRBJ2-7
v_gene: TRBV2

CDR3nt: TGTGCCAGCAGCCCGGCGGGACTTACTAGCACAGATACGCAGTATTTT
CDR3aa: CASSPAGLTSTDTQYF
d_gene: .
abundance: .
j_gene: TRBJ2-3
v_gene: TRBV7-6

CDR3nt: TGTGCCAGCAGCCTCGTCTATACCTACAATGAGCAGTTCTTC
CDR3aa: CASSLVYTYNEQFF
d_gene: .
abundance: .
j_gene: TRBJ2-1
v_gene: TRBV11-2

CDR3nt: TGTGCCAGCAGCGCACTAGCGGGGGGGCGTCAAGATTGGCGTACGCAGTATTTT
CDR3aa: CASSALAGGRQDWRTQYF
d_gene: TRBD2
abundance: .
j_gene: TRBJ2-3
v_gene: TRBV5-6

CDR3nt: TGTGCCAGCAGACTAGCAGACTCTTATGGCTACACCTTC
CDR3aa: CASRLADSYGYTF
d_gene: .
abundance: .
j_gene: TRBJ1-2
v_gene: TRBV2

CDR3nt: TGTGCCAGCAGCTTTAACAATGAGCAGTTCTTC
CDR3aa: CASSFNNEQFF
d_gene: .
abundance: .
j_gene: TRBJ2-1
v_gene: TRBV5-4

CDR3nt: TGTGCCAGCTCACCACCGGGAGAGGAGACCCAGTACTTC
CDR3aa: CASSPPGEETQYF
d_gene: .
abundance: .
j_gene: TRBJ2-5
v_gene: TRBV18

CDR3nt: TGTGCCAGTAGACAGGGTACCTACAATGAGCAGTTCTTC
CDR3aa: CASRQGTYNEQFF
d_gene: .
abundance: .
j_gene: TRBJ2-1
v_gene: TRBV19